The rows below give T cell receptor beta chains drawn from one sample of a study of T-cell memory formation after mild COVID-19. TCRdb recomputed calls from the 5' RACE reads with MiXCR, one row per CDR3 protein. This sample has 500,000 to 650,000 distinct CDR3 sequences, with roughly a fifth found just once. What was sequenced was PBMCs or a T cell subset sorted from them (not recorded which). Receptor source: an adult woman who had mild COVID-19 (a few samples of this study predate the infection). Cell type and time point are not known. Each CDR3 is given with its conserved first and last residue. A D gene is named only where the DNA matches it firmly. Clone size is shown for a subset of rows, as once, few, many or a class of expanded clone.

j_call clone_size d_call v_call cdr3_nt cdr3_aa
TRBJ1-3 few - TRBV9 TGTGCCAGCAGCCCCTCGGGATTGGACAGTCTTATCTCTGGAAACACCATATATTTT CASSPSGLDSLISGNTIYF
TRBJ2-1 many - TRBV9 TGTGCCAGCAGCGGGAGGGGACGCGGCACCAATGAGCAGTTCTTC CASSGRGRGTNEQFF
TRBJ1-1 few - TRBV7-9 TGTGCCAGCAGCTTAAGCGGCAGGAGGGACACTGAAGCTTTCTTT CASSLSGRRDTEAFF
TRBJ2-7 - TRBD2 TRBV12-3/TRBV12-4 TGTGCCAGCAGTTCAACCATGGCGGGAGGGTACGAGCAGTACTTC CASSSTMAGGYEQYF
TRBJ1-2 - TRBD1 TRBV29-1 TGCAGCGGGTCAGGGGGGAACTATGGCTACACCTTC CSGSGGNYGYTF
TRBJ2-2 few - TRBV20-1 TGCAGTAATATGCCCCCCCTCATGACCGGGGAGCTGTTTTTT CSNMPPLMTGELFF
TRBJ2-7 few TRBD1 TRBV4-1 TGCGCCAGCAGCCAGGCGGGACAGGCTTCCTACGAGCAGTACTTC CASSQAGQASYEQYF
TRBJ2-3 few TRBD2 TRBV15 TGTGCCACCAGCAGAGATCCTAGCGGGACTCCGCAGTATTTT CATSRDPSGTPQYF
TRBJ2-3 - - TRBV20-1 TGCAGTGCTAGAGTTTCCCTAGGGGCAGATACGCAGTATTTT CSARVSLGADTQYF
TRBJ2-3 - - TRBV5-1 TGCGCCAGCAGCACACCGAAGGACGGACTCACAGATACGCAGTATTTT CASSTPKDGLTDTQYF
TRBJ2-3 - - TRBV27 TGTGCCAGCGGACGGGGGGCAGTCAGCACAGATACGCAGTATTTT CASGRGAVSTDTQYF
TRBJ2-7 - - TRBV15 TGTGCCACCAGGCGTGGGGATTCGCGGTACGAGCAGTACTTC CATRRGDSRYEQYF
TRBJ2-7 - - TRBV18 TGTGCCAGCTCATCAGCGCAGGGGGGCTACGAGCAGTACTTC CASSSAQGGYEQYF
TRBJ1-6 - TRBD1 TRBV12-3/TRBV12-4 TGTGCCAGCAGTTTTGGACAGGGTCGGAATTCACCCCTCCACTTT CASSFGQGRNSPLHF
TRBJ2-4 few - TRBV12-3/TRBV12-4 TGTGCCAGCAGGAGCTCAGCAGTAGCCAAAAACATTCAGTACTTC CASRSSAVAKNIQYF